These T cell receptor beta chains were read from a single sample in a study of radiation and T cells in renal cell carcinoma. Assay used: immunoSEQ multiplex PCR; TCRdb lists only in-frame clones, some missing. The data contain under 65,000 clones, about three quarters of them seen just once; the ten biggest clones take up more than 7%. Material: blood, obtained from a patient whose treatment included radiotherapy and nephrectomy. The receptors shown here come from a man between 60 and 70 years old with renal cell carcinoma. Each CDR3 is given with its conserved first and last residue.

cdr3_aa j_call v_call cdr3_length
CAIQSPTVQETQYF TRBJ2-5 TRBV6-4 14
CASSLEGPESDEQYF TRBJ2-7 TRBV5-1 15
CASSFRAGNTIYF TRBJ1-3 TRBV5-6 13
CASSLESSKAF TRBJ1-1 TRBV5-6 11
CASSDYRSSYNEQFF TRBJ2-1 TRBV18 15
CASSADRGHGYTF TRBJ1-2 TRBV6-5 13
CASSSTGSRETQYF TRBJ2-5 TRBV11-2 14
CAWSYGSYNEQFF TRBJ2-1 TRBV30 13
CASSVSGTGPMVNTEAFF TRBJ1-1 TRBV19 18
CASSDTPQGGDTQYF TRBJ2-3 TRBV11-2 15
CASSQGENYGYTF TRBJ1-2 TRBV4-3 13
CASSLLGDRGTSNQPQHF TRBJ1-5 TRBV11-1 18
CASSLQGPRDYGYTF TRBJ1-2 TRBV5-6 15
CAISERVRTSDNEQFF TRBJ2-1 TRBV10-3 16
CASSQAAGLAGNEQFF TRBJ2-1 TRBV14 16
CASSPSGINEQYF TRBJ2-7 TRBV7-2 13
CASSQDPQSGANVLTF TRBJ2-6 TRBV4-3 16
CASSSRTGQNYEQYF TRBJ2-7 TRBV19 15
CASSQDQGWTQYF TRBJ2-3 TRBV14 13
CASSLPIENTEAFF TRBJ1-1 TRBV7-2 14
CAWSGPLIYGYTF TRBJ1-2 TRBV30 13
CASSVAPDSRGTDTQYF TRBJ2-3 TRBV9 17
CASSAWDSRSPQHF TRBJ1-5 TRBV11-2 14
CAWSWAGRAKNIQYF TRBJ2-4 TRBV30 15
CASSELGTFSGYTF TRBJ1-2 TRBV7-9 14
CATAEQGGKETQYF TRBJ2-5 TRBV7-2 14
CASSFGENEQFF TRBJ2-1 TRBV27 12
CASSPEPHYGYTF TRBJ1-2 TRBV7-9 13
CATMGWDTEAFF TRBJ1-1 TRBV25-1 12
CSVAPIGGTSTDTQYF TRBJ2-3 TRBV29-1 16
CASSRTASTNEKLFF TRBJ1-4 TRBV2 15
CSVDSGRRRHGELFF TRBJ2-2 TRBV29-1 15
CASSLDGNTIYF TRBJ1-3 TRBV5-1 12
CASSVVPGQGYYGYTF TRBJ1-2 TRBV11-2 16
CASSYADGGRGGYTF TRBJ1-2 TRBV6-5 15
CASSPLTSGTEAFF TRBJ1-1 TRBV5-1 14
CASSLTGEFF TRBJ2-1 TRBV5-8 10